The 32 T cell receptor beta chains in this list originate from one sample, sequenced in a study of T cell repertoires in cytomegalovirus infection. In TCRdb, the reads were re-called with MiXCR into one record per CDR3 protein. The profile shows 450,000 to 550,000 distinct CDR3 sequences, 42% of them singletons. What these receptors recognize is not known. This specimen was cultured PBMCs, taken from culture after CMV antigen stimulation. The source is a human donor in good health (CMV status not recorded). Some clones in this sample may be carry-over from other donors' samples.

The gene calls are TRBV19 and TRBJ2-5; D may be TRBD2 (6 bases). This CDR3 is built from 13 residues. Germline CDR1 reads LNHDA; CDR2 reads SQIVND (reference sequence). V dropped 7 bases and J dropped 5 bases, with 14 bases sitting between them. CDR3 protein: CASTPGGMETQYF. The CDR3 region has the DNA TGTGCCAGTACCCCTGGGGGGATGGAGACCCAGTACTTC. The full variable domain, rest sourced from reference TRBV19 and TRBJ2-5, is DGGITQSPKYLFRKEGQNVTLSCEQNLNHDAMYWYRQDPGQGLRLIYYSQIVNDFQKGDIAEGYSVSREKKESFPLTVTSAQKNPTAFYLCASTPGGMETQYFGPGTRLLVL.

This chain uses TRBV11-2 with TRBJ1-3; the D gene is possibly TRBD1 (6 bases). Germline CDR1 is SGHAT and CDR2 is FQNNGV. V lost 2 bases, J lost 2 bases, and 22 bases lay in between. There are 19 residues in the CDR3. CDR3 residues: CASSLNSMSMRDTGNTIYF. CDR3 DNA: TGTGCCAGCAGCTTAAATTCTATGTCAATGAGGGACACTGGAAACACCATATATTTT.

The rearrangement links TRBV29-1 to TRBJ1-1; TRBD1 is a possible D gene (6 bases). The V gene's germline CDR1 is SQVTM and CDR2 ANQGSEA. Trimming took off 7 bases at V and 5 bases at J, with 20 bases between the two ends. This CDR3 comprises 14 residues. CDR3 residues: CSAEQGTVGTEAFF. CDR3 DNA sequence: TGCAGCGCAGAACAGGGCACGGTGGGGACTGAAGCTTTCTTT. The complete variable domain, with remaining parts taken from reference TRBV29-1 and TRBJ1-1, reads SAVISQKPSRDICQRGTSLTIQCQVDSQVTMMFWYRQQPGQSLTLIATANQGSEATYESGFVIDKFPISRPNLTFSTLTVSNMSPEDSSIYLCSAEQGTVGTEAFFGQGTRLTVV.

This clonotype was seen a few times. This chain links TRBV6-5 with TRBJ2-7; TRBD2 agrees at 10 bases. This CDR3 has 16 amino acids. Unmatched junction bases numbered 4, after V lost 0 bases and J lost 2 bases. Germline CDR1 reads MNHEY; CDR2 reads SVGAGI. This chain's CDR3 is CASSYSWTSGTYEQYF. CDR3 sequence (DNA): TGTGCCAGCAGTTACTCGTGGACTAGCGGAACCTACGAGCAGTACTTC.

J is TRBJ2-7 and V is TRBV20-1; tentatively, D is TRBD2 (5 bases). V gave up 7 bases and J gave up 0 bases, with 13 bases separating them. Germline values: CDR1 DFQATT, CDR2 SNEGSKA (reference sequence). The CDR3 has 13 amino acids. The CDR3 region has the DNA TGCAGTGTAACCGGGATGAGCTCCTACGAGCAGTACTTC. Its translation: CSVTGMSSYEQYF.

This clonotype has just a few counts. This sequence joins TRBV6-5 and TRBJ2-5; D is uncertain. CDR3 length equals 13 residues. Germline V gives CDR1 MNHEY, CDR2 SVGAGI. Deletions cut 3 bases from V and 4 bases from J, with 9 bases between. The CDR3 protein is CASSYPDGETQYF. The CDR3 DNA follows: TGTGCCAGCAGTTATCCGGATGGAGAGACCCAGTACTTC.

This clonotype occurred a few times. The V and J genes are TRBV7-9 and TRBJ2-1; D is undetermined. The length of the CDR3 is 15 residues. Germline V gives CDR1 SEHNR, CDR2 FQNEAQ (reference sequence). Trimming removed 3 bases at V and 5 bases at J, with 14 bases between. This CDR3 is CASSFSSVGDNEQFF. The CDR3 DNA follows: TGTGCCAGCAGCTTCAGCAGCGTTGGGGACAATGAGCAGTTCTTC.

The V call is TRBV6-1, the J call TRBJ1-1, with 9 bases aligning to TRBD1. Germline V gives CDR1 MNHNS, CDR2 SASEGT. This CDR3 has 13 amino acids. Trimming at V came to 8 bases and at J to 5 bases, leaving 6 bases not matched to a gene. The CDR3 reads CASHGTGRTEAFF. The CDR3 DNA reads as TGTGCCAGCCATGGGACAGGGAGGACTGAAGCTTTCTTT.

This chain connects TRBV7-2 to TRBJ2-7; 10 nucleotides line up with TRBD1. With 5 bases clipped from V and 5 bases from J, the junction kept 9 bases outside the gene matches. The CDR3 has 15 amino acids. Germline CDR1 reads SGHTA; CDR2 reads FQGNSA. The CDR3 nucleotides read TGTGCCAGCAGCCTAAGGGGACAGGGGATAAACGAGCAGTACTTC. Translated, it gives CASSLRGQGINEQYF.

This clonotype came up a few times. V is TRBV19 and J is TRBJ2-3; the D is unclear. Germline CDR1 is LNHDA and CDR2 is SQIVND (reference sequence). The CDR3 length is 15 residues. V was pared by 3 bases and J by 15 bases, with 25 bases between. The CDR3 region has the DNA TGTGCCAGTAGTATCATGGGGTTTAGCAGTGAGAGTTTCTATTTT. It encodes CASSIMGFSSESFYF.

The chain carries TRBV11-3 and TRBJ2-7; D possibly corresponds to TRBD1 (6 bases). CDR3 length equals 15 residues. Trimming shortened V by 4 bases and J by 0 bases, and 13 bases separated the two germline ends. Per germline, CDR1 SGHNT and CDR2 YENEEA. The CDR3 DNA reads TGTGCCAGCAGCTCCGGTGCGGACAGCTCCTACGAGCAGTACTTC. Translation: CASSSGADSSYEQYF.

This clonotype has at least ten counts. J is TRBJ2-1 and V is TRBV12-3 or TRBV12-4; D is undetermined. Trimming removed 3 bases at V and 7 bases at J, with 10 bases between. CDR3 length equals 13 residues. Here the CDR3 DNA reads TGTGCCAGCAGTTTTTCCGGGTTGAATGAGCAGTTCTTC. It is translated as CASSFSGLNEQFF.

The CDR3 loop is CASRPWAGGSNQPQHF. The CDR3 nucleotides read TGTGCCAGTCGCCCGTGGGCAGGAGGGAGCAATCAGCCCCAGCATTTT. V is TRBV19 and J is TRBJ1-5, with D uncertain. Germline CDR1 reads LNHDA; CDR2 reads SQIVND (reference sequence). CDR3 size: 16 residues. Deletions cut 8 bases from V and 1 base from J, with 18 bases between.

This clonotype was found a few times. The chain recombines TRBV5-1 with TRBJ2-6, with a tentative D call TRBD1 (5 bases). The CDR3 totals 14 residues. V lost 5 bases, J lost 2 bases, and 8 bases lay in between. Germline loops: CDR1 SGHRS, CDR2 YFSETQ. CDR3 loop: CASRQATGANVLTF. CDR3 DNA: TGCGCCAGCAGACAGGCAACTGGGGCCAACGTCCTGACTTTC.

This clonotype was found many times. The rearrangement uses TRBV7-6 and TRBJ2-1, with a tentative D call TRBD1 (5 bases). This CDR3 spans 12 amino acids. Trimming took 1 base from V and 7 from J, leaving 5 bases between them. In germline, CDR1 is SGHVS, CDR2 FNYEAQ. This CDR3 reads CASSLEGNEQFF. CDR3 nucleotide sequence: TGTGCCAGCAGCTTAGAGGGGAATGAGCAGTTCTTC.

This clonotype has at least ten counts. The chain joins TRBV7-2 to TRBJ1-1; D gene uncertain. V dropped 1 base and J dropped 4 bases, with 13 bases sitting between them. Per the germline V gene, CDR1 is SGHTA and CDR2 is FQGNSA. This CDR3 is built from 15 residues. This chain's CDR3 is CASSLGTAGSTEAFF. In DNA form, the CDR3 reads TGTGCCAGCAGCTTAGGTACTGCCGGGTCCACTGAAGCTTTCTTT.

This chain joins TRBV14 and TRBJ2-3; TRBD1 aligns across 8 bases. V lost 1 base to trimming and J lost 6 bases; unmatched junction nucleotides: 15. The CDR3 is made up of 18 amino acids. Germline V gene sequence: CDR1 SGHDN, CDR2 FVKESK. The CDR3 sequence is CASSQAPPTGQDWDTQYF. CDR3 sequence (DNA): TGTGCCAGCAGCCAAGCTCCCCCTACGGGACAGGACTGGGATACGCAGTATTTT.

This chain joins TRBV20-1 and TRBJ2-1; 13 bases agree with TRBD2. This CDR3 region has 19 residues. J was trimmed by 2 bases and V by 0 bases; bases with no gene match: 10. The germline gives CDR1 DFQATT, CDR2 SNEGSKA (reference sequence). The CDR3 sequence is CSARDRGLAGRYPYNEQFF. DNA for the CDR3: TGCAGTGCTAGAGATAGGGGACTAGCGGGGCGATACCCCTACAATGAGCAGTTCTTC.

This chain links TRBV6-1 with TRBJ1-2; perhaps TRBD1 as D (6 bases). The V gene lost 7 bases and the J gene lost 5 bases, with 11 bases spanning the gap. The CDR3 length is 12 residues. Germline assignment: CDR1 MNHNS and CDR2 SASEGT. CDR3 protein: CASTTGGYGYTF. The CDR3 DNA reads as TGTGCCAGCACGACAGGCGGTTATGGCTACACCTTC.

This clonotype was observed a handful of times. The CDR3, as DNA: TGTGCCAGCAGCTTAGGGACAGGGTTCGCTGAAGCTTTCTTT. Translation gives CASSLGTGFAEAFF. This chain uses TRBV7-2 with TRBJ1-1, with 8 nucleotides matching TRBD1. The CDR3 extends over 14 amino acids. CDR1 is SGHTA, CDR2 FQGNSA, per germline. J gave up 6 bases and V 1 base, and 4 bases lay outside the gene matches.

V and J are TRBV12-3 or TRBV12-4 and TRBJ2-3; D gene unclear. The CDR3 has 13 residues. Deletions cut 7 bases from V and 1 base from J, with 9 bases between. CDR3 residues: CASNILGTDTQYF. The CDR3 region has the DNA TGTGCCAGCAATATCTTGGGCACAGATACGCAGTATTTT.

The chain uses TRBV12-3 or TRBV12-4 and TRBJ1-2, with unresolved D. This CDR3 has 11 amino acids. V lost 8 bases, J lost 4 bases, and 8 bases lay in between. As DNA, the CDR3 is TGTGCCAGCGGACGGAGCTATGGCTACACCTTC. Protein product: CASGRSYGYTF.

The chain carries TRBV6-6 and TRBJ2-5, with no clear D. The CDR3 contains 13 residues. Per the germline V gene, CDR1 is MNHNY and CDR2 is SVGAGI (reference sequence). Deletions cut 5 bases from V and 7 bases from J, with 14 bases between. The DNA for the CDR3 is TGTGCCAGCAGTAGCCGAGGTTTGGCGACCCAGTACTTC. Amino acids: CASSSRGLATQYF.

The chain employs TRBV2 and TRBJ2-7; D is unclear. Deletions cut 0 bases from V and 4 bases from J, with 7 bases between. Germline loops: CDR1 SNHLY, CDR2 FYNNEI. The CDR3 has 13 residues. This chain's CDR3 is CASSEAPGYEQYF. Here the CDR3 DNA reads TGTGCCAGCAGTGAAGCGCCAGGTTACGAGCAGTACTTC.

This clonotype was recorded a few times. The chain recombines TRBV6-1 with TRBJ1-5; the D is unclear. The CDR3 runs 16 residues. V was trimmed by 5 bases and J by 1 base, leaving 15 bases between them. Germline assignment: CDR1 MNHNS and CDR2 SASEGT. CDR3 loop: CASSSRELWSNQPQHF. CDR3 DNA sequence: TGTGCCAGCAGTTCGAGGGAGTTGTGGAGCAATCAGCCCCAGCATTTT.

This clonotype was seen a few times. This CDR3 reads CASSFQDRGLREQYF. The DNA of the CDR3 is TGTGCCAGCAGCTTCCAGGACAGGGGGCTACGTGAGCAGTACTTC. The chain carries TRBV7-2 and TRBJ2-7, with TRBD1 matching 11 bases. V gave up 3 bases and J gave up 7 bases; unmatched junction bases: 8. The CDR3 loop spans 15 amino acids. Germline lookup yields CDR1 SGHTA and CDR2 FQGNSA.

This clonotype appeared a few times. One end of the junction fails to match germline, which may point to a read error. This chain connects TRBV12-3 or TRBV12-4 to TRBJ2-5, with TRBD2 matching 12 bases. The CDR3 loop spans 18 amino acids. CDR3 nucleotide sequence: TGTGCCAGCAGCCCGCTTCTAGCGGGGGGGGTTCCAAGAGAGGCCCAGTACTTC. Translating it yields CASSPLLAGGVPREAQYF.

The CDR3 DNA follows: TGTGCCAGCAGCTTAGATAGGGGGGGAGGGACCCAGTACTTC. It yields the protein CASSLDRGGGTQYF. The gene calls are TRBV7-2 and TRBJ2-5; TRBD2 is a possible D gene (7 bases). V was shortened by 1 base and J by 7 bases, with 13 bases between the two germline ends. The CDR3 has 14 residues. CDR1 and CDR2 from the germline V gene are SGHTA and FQGNSA. Variable domain in full (rest from reference TRBV7-2 and TRBJ2-5): GAGVSQSPSNKVTEKGKDVELRCDPISGHTALYWYRQSLGQGLEFLIYFQGNSAPDKSGLPSDRFSAERTGGSVSTLTIQRTQQEDSAVYLCASSLDRGGGTQYFGPGTRLLVL.

DNA for the CDR3: TGTGCCAGCAGTTACTCCTCCGGGGATTCACCCCTCCACTTT. Protein: CASSYSSGDSPLHF. V and J are TRBV6-6 and TRBJ1-6; no clear D. V lost 0 bases, J lost 8 bases, and 8 bases lay in between. CDR1 is MNHNY and CDR2 is SVGAGI in the germline V gene (reference sequence). There are 14 residues in the CDR3.

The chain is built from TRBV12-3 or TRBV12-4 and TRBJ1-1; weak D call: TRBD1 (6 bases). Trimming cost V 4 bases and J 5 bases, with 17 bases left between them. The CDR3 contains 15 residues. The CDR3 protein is CASSSAPGASTEAFF. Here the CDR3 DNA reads TGTGCCAGCAGTTCCGCCCCGGGGGCCTCGACTGAAGCTTTCTTT.

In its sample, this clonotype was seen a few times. CDR3 residues: CASSGRASGGANLGELFF. CDR3 in DNA: TGTGCCAGCAGCGGAAGAGCCAGCGGGGGGGCGAATTTGGGGGAGCTGTTTTTT. V is TRBV7-2 and J is TRBJ2-2; 10 positions agree with TRBD2. V trimming: 5 bases; J trimming: 8 bases; junction bases outside the gene matches: 17. Per germline, CDR1 SGHTA and CDR2 FQGNSA. The CDR3 runs 18 residues.

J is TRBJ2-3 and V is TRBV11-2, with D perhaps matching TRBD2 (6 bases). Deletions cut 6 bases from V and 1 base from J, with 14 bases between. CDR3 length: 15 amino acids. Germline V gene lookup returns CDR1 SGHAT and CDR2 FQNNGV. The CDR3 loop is CASRRVGGGTDTQYF. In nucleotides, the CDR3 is TGTGCCAGCAGACGGGTCGGGGGAGGCACAGATACGCAGTATTTT.